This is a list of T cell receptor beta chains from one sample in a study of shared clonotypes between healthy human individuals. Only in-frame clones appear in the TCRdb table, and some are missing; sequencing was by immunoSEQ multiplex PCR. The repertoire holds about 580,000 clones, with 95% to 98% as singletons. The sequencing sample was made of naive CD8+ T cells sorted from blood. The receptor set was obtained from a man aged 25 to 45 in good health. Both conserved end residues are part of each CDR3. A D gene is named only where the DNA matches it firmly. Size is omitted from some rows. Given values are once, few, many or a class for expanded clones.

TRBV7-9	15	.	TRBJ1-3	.	CASTSTENSGNTIYF	TGTGCCAGCACCTCGACAGAAAACTCTGGAAACACCATATATTTT
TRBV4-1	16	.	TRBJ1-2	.	CASSPLDTGANYGYTF	TGCGCCAGCAGCCCCCTTGACACCGGAGCTAACTATGGCTACACCTTC
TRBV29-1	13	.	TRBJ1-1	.	CSVEDPTNTEAFF	TGCAGCGTTGAAGATCCAACGAACACTGAAGCTTTCTTT
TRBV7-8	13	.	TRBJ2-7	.	CASSLPPIAEQYF	TGTGCCAGCAGCCTACCCCCGATAGCGGAGCAGTACTTC
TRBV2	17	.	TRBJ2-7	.	CASSEGLPGVVSYEQYF	TGTGCCAGCAGTGAGGGTCTGCCGGGTGTGGTCTCCTACGAGCAGTACTTC
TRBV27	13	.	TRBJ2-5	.	CASSWVGGETQYF	TGTGCCAGCAGTTGGGTGGGTGGGGAGACCCAGTACTTC
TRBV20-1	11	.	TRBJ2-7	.	CSAGDRYEQYF	TGCAGTGCTGGAGACCGATACGAGCAGTACTTC
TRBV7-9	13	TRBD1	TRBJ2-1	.	CASSRTGTNEQFF	TGTGCCAGCAGCCGGACAGGGACAAATGAGCAGTTCTTC
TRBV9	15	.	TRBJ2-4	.	CASSVNVGLGDIQYF	TGTGCCAGCAGCGTAAACGTGGGGCTGGGGGACATTCAGTACTTC
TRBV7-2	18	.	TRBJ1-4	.	CASSLGAGIGATNEKLFF	TGTGCCAGCAGCTTAGGAGCAGGAATTGGGGCAACTAATGAAAAACTGTTTTTT
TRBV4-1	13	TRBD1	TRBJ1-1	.	CASSNRGHTEAFF	TGCGCCAGCAGCAACAGGGGCCACACTGAAGCTTTCTTT
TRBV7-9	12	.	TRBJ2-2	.	CASSPYNGELFF	TGTGCCAGCAGCCCCTACAACGGGGAGCTGTTTTTT
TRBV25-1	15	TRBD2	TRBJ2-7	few	CASSVGRGTRYEQYF	TGTGCCAGCAGTGTCGGGCGGGGGACCCGGTACGAGCAGTACTTC
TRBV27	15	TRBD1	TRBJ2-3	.	CASSLGDRSTDTQYF	TGTGCCAGCAGTTTAGGGGACAGGAGCACAGATACGCAGTATTTT
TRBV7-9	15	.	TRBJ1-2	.	CASSTAFRGNYGYTF	TGTGCCAGCTCCACAGCCTTCAGGGGTAACTATGGCTACACCTTC
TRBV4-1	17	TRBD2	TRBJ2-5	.	CASSQDWAGGGQETQYF	TGCGCCAGCAGCCAAGATTGGGCTGGCGGGGGGCAAGAGACCCAGTACTTC
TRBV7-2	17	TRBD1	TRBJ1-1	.	CASSLWAGGGMNTEAFF	TGTGCCAGCAGCTTATGGGCAGGGGGCGGAATGAACACTGAAGCTTTCTTT
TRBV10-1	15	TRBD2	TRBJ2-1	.	CASSEAGGLDNEQFF	TGCGCCAGCAGCGAAGCGGGAGGGCTCGACAATGAGCAGTTCTTC
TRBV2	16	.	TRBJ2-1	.	CASSGGYRGSYNEQFF	TGTGCCAGCAGTGGCGGATATCGGGGCAGCTACAATGAGCAGTTCTTC
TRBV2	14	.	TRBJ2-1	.	CASSDPGPYNEQFF	TGTGCCAGCAGTGACCCGGGACCTTACAATGAGCAGTTCTTC
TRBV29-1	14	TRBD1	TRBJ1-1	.	CSAPQGEVNTEAFF	TGCAGCGCTCCTCAGGGGGAGGTGAACACTGAAGCTTTCTTT
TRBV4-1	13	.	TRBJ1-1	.	CASSPSWGTEAFF	TGCGCCAGCAGCCCGTCCTGGGGCACTGAAGCTTTCTTT
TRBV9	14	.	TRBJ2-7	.	CASSVGVYSYEQYF	TGTGCCAGCAGCGTAGGGGTGTACTCCTACGAGCAGTACTTC
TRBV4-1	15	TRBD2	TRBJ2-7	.	CASSHLTSASYEQYF	TGCGCCAGCAGCCACTTGACTAGCGCTTCCTACGAGCAGTACTTC
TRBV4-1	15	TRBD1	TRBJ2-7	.	CASSRTGTGGYEQYF	TGCGCCAGCAGCCGAACCGGGACAGGGGGCTACGAGCAGTACTTC
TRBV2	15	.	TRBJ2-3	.	CASSEAQGITDTQYF	TGTGCCAGCAGTGAAGCGCAGGGTATCACAGATACGCAGTATTTT
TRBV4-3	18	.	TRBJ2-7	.	CASSQDRWEREMVYEQYF	TGCGCCAGCAGCCAAGATCGGTGGGAACGGGAGATGGTCTACGAGCAGTACTTC
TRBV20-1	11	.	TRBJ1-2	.	CSARANYGYTF	TGCAGTGCTAGAGCTAACTATGGCTACACCTTC
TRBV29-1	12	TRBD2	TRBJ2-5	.	CSAGGFRETQYF	TGCAGCGCGGGGGGGTTTCGAGAGACCCAGTACTTC
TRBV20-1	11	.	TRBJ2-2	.	CSARDQGELFF	TGCAGTGCTAGAGATCAAGGGGAGCTGTTTTTT
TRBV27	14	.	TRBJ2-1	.	CASISVQRNNEQFF	TGTGCCAGCATTTCAGTTCAGCGGAACAATGAGCAGTTCTTC
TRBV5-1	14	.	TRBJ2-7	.	CASSLRNRESEQYF	TGCGCCAGCAGCTTGAGGAACAGGGAAAGCGAGCAGTACTTC
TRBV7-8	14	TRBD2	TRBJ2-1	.	CASSPIGAGNEQFF	TGTGCCAGCAGCCCTATTGGAGCGGGGAATGAGCAGTTCTTC
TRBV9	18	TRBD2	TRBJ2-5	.	CASSVASGGSGSQETQYF	TGTGCCAGCAGCGTAGCTTCGGGTGGTAGCGGGAGCCAAGAGACCCAGTACTTC
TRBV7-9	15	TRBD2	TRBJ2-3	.	CASSLVLSGGDTQYF	TGTGCCAGCAGCTTAGTCCTCTCGGGAGGCGATACGCAGTATTTT
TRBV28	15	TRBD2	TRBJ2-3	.	CASRAGGAGVDTQYF	TGTGCCAGCAGGGCGGGAGGGGCCGGCGTAGATACGCAGTATTTT
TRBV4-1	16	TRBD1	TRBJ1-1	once	CASSQVQGAAATEAFF	TGCGCCAGCAGCCAAGTCCAGGGGGCCGCGGCGACTGAAGCTTTCTTT
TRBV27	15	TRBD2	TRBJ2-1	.	CASSMLWREGNEQFF	TGTGCCAGCAGTATGCTCTGGCGGGAGGGCAATGAGCAGTTCTTC
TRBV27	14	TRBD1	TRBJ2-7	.	CASSNPGTGNEQYF	TGTGCCAGCAGTAATCCCGGGACAGGGAACGAGCAGTACTTC
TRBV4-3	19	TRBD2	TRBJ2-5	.	CASSQYIGLAGVNQETQYF	TGCGCCAGCAGCCAATACATAGGACTAGCGGGAGTGAATCAAGAGACCCAGTACTTC
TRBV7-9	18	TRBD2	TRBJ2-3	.	CASTEGLAVFPSTDTQYF	TGTGCCAGCACTGAGGGACTAGCGGTGTTCCCTAGCACAGATACGCAGTATTTT
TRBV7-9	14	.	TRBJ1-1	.	CASSLVAANTEAFF	TGTGCCAGCAGCTTAGTAGCCGCGAACACTGAAGCTTTCTTT
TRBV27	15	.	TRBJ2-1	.	CASSFEQGSYNEQFF	TGTGCCAGCAGTTTTGAACAGGGTTCCTACAATGAGCAGTTCTTC
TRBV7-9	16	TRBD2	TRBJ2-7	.	CASSLVRAGASYEQYF	TGTGCCAGCAGCTTAGTAAGAGCGGGGGCCTCCTACGAGCAGTACTTC
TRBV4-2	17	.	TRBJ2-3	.	CASSPLGGRGYTDTQYF	TGTGCCAGCAGCCCGCTCGGGGGCAGAGGATACACAGATACGCAGTATTTT
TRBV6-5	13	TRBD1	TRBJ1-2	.	CASHRGANYGYTF	TGTGCCAGCCACAGGGGAGCTAACTATGGCTACACCTTC
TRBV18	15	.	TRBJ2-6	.	CASLGTALGANVLTF	TGTGCCAGCCTCGGGACGGCGCTTGGGGCCAACGTCCTGACTTTC
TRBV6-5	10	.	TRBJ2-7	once	CASSYYEQYF	TGTGCCAGCAGTTACTACGAGCAGTACTTC
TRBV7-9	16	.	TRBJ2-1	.	CASSLETGSSYNEQFF	TGTGCCAGCAGCTTAGAAACAGGGAGCTCCTACAATGAGCAGTTCTTC
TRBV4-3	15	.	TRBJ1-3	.	CASSQYGLSGNTIYF	TGCGCCAGCAGCCAATACGGATTATCTGGAAACACCATATATTTT
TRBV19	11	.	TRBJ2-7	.	CASGHYYEQYF	TGTGCCAGCGGCCACTACTACGAGCAGTACTTC
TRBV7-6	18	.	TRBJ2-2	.	CASSLESWLAQGTGELFF	TGTGCCAGCAGCTTAGAATCATGGCTAGCGCAGGGGACCGGGGAGCTGTTTTTT
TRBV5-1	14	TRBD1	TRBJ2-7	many	CASSLWTGKDEQYF	TGCGCCAGCAGCCTATGGACAGGGAAAGACGAGCAGTACTTC
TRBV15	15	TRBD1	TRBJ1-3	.	CATSADRGLGNTIYF	TGTGCCACCAGCGCGGACAGGGGATTGGGAAACACCATATATTTT
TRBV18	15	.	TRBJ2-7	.	CASSPPMDGVYEQYF	TGTGCCAGCTCACCACCTATGGACGGCGTCTACGAGCAGTACTTC
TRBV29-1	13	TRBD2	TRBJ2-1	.	CSAKGLEHSEQFF	TGCAGCGCCAAGGGACTAGAACATAGTGAGCAGTTCTTC
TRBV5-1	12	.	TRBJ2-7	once	CASSFSGYEQYF	TGCGCCAGCAGCTTCTCGGGGTACGAGCAGTACTTC
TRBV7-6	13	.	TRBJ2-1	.	CASSLGTGWGQFF	TGTGCCAGCAGCTTAGGCACGGGTTGGGGGCAGTTCTTC
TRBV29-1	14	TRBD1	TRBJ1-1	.	CSAASIGGMAEAFF	TGCAGCGCTGCATCGATAGGGGGCATGGCTGAAGCTTTCTTT
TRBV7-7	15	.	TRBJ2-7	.	CASSPRPLDAGEQYF	TGTGCTAGCAGCCCCAGGCCCCTCGACGCGGGCGAGCAGTACTTC